What follows describes a single T cell receptor beta chain. Primers for the PCR totalled 60 Vbeta and 13 Jbeta. Only in-frame clones appear in the TCRdb table, and some are missing; sequencing was by immunoSEQ multiplex PCR. The repertoire has under 200,000 clones, 65% to 80% of them found once; the top ten carry roughly 4.5%. The data are from a study of cytomegalovirus exposure and HLA in healthy donors. Though probably carrying unrecorded immune exposures, donors were nominally healthy at sampling. The origin of this receptor is a woman between 25 and 40 years old in good health and CMV-seropositive. What was sequenced was PBMCs.

This CDR3 reads CASSQAAGTTDTQYF. Here the CDR3 DNA reads TGTGCCAGCAGCCAGGCGGCGGGAACAACAGATACGCAGTATTTT. The rearrangement uses TRBV4-2 and TRBJ2-3; weak D call: TRBD2 (6 bases). This CDR3 has 15 residues. Germline CDR1 reads LGHNA; CDR2 reads YNFKEQ. V dropped 3 bases and J dropped 3 bases, with 13 bases sitting between them.